These 9 T cell receptor beta chains originate from one sample sequenced in a study of blood T cell repertoires in COVID-19. The assay was immunoSEQ multiplex PCR, and TCRdb's table has in-frame clones only and misses some. The sample lists around 150,000 clones, approximately 90% occurring once. Sample: peripheral blood. These receptors all stem from a man aged 18 to 35 with acute or convalescent COVID-19.

This sequence joins TRBV12-5 and TRBJ2-2, with D unresolved. The CDR3 covers 14 residues. Germline CDR1 LGHNT, CDR2 FRNRAP. The V end lost 1 base, the J end lost 6 bases, and 9 bases lay between the germline ends. CDR3 region: CASGLAGFSGELFF. CDR3 nucleotides: TGTGCTAGTGGTTTGGCGGGTTTTTCCGGGGAGCTGTTTTTT. The whole variable domain, remainder taken from reference TRBV12-5 and TRBJ2-2, is DARVTQTPRHKVTEMGQEVTMRCQPILGHNTVFWYRQTMMQGLELLAYFRNRAPLDDSGMPKDRFSAEMPDATLATLKIQPSEPRDSAVYFCASGLAGFSGELFFGEGSRLTVL.

The V and J genes are TRBV5-5 and TRBJ2-5; 9 bases agree with TRBD1. CDR1 is SGHKS, CDR2 YYEKEE, per germline (reference sequence). V was pared by 5 bases and J by 3 bases, with 11 bases of the junction left unmatched. The CDR3 is 16 residues long. The CDR3 loop reads CASSFPTGGVKETQYF. The CDR3 DNA follows: TGTGCCAGCAGTTTTCCTACAGGGGGCGTAAAAGAGACCCAGTACTTC. The full variable domain, rest sourced from reference TRBV5-5 and TRBJ2-5, is DAGVTQSPTHLIKTRGQQVTLRCSPISGHKSVSWYQQVLGQGPQFIFQYYEKEERGRGNFPDRFSARQFPNYSSELNVNALLLGDSALYLCASSFPTGGVKETQYFGPGTRLLVL.

V is TRBV24-1 and J is TRBJ2-3; D is perhaps TRBD2 (6 bases). V shed 0 bases and J shed 7 bases, with 19 bases lying between them. The CDR3 contains 17 residues. CDR1 and CDR2 from the germline V gene are KGHDR and SFDVKD. CDR3 in amino acids: CATSDLGGGAIGNTQYF. The CDR3 DNA is TGTGCCACCAGTGATTTGGGCGGAGGGGCGATAGGGAATACGCAGTATTTT.

The rearrangement links TRBV19 to TRBJ2-1, with 12 bases fitting TRBD2. CDR3 length equals 16 residues. Unmatched junction bases numbered 3, after V lost 1 base and J lost 5 bases. Germline values: CDR1 LNHDA, CDR2 SQIVND (reference sequence). The DNA of the CDR3 is TGTGCCAGTAGTATAGTGACTAGCGGGAGCCACAATGAGCAGTTCTTC. Translation gives CASSIVTSGSHNEQFF. The full variable domain, in which reference TRBV19 and TRBJ2-1 provide the parts outside the CDR3, is DGGITQSPKYLFRKEGQNVTLSCEQNLNHDAMYWYRQDPGQGLRLIYYSQIVNDFQKGDIAEGYSVSREKKESFPLTVTSAQKNPTAFYLCASSIVTSGSHNEQFFGPGTRLTVL.

The genes are TRBV27 and TRBJ1-6; D call uncertain. Germline loops: CDR1 MNHEY, CDR2 SMNVEV (reference sequence). Deletions cut 0 bases from V and 9 bases from J, with 15 bases between. The CDR3 consists of 16 residues. CDR3 coding DNA: TGTGCCAGCAGTTTATCGGTGGTGATTGAGGGTTCACCCCTCCACTTT. Translated, it gives CASSLSVVIEGSPLHF.

This clone appeared a single time. The rearrangement links TRBV6-5 to TRBJ2-5, with a weak D call TRBD2 (5 bases). Germline V gene sequence: CDR1 MNHEY, CDR2 SVGAGI. The CDR3 is 12 residues long. Trimming removed 10 bases from V and 3 bases from J, with 12 bases in between. CDR3 sequence (DNA): TGTGCCACTAACCGGGAAGAAGAGACCCAGTACTTC. Translation gives CATNREEETQYF.

In its sample, this clone was seen a few times. The chain recombines TRBV6-5 with TRBJ2-1; no definite D call. Germline-derived CDR1 and CDR2 are MNHEY and SVGAGI. The CDR3 consists of 11 residues. Trimming stripped 4 bases from V and 4 bases from J, with 2 bases between. The CDR3, as DNA: TGTGCCAGCAGTTTATACAATGAGCAGTTCTTC. Encoded protein: CASSLYNEQFF.

The chain joins TRBV29-1 to TRBJ1-4; tentative D call: TRBD1 (5 bases). The germline CDR1 and CDR2 sequences are SQVTM and ANQGSEA. The CDR3 has 12 residues. V lost 5 bases, J lost 5 bases, and 9 bases lay in between. CDR3 sequence (DNA): TGCAGCGTTTCGGGGGGAAATGAAAAACTGTTTTTT. Translation gives CSVSGGNEKLFF.

The chain recombines TRBV29-1 with TRBJ2-1, with 12 bases fitting TRBD2. Germline trimming cut 4 bases from V and 3 bases from J; bases unmatched to any gene: 4. This CDR3 comprises 15 residues. The germline CDR1 and CDR2 sequences are SQVTM and ANQGSEA. This chain's CDR3 is CSVAGLAGYYNEQFF. The CDR3 DNA sequence: TGCAGCGTTGCTGGACTAGCGGGGTACTACAATGAGCAGTTCTTC.